This T cell receptor (beta chain) was retrieved from a study of molecular identifiers for immune sequencing clone quantification. One entry per CDR3 protein results from TCRdb running MiXCR on the PCR reads. Of around 320,000 distinct CDR3 sequences detected, roughly 24% appear once; the ten largest clones hold about 0.7%. The sequence was collected from a human donor in good health. Some libraries in this study had Jurkat cell RNA spiked in. Sequencing was carried out using naive CD8+ T cells from blood, with Jurkat cell RNA spiked in. As to subset: FACS-sorted CD8+CD4-CCR7+CD45RA+ naive T cells.

DNA of the CDR3: TGTGCCAGCAGTCCCTCCAACACCGGGGAGCTGTTTTTT. Its translation is CASSPSNTGELFF. This chain uses TRBV27 with TRBJ2-2; D call uncertain. V lost 5 bases to trimming and J lost 2 bases, with 6 bases between them. CDR3 length equals 13 residues. The germline V gene has CDR1 MNHEY and CDR2 SMNVEV (reference sequence).